Below are 5 T cell receptor beta chains sequenced from a single sample in a study of shared clonotypes between healthy human individuals. TCRdb's table, derived via immunoSEQ multiplex PCR, lists solely in-frame clones and lacks some. The sample consists of 700,000 or so clones, approximately 75% of them appearing once. Sequenced material: memory CD4+ T cells sorted from blood. The subset is: CD45RA-negative fraction. The source is a woman aged 30 to 39 in good health.

V usage is TRBV6-5 and J usage is TRBJ1-5; D possibly corresponds to TRBD1 (5 bases). V was pared by 6 bases and J by 5 bases, with 14 bases between. This CDR3 has 14 amino acids. Germline CDR1 reads MNHEY; CDR2 reads SVGAGI. The CDR3 sequence is CASSSMGVYQPQHF. The CDR3 DNA is TGTGCCAGCAGCTCAATGGGGGTGTATCAGCCCCAGCATTTT.

V gene TRBV27 combines with J gene TRBJ1-5, with no clear D. V was pared by 9 bases and J by 5 bases, with 8 bases between. The germline V gene has CDR1 MNHEY and CDR2 SMNVEV (reference sequence). CDR3 size: 11 residues. The CDR3, as DNA: TGTGCCAGAGTGGATGATCAGCCCCAGCATTTT. Its protein is CARVDDQPQHF.

The CDR3 region is CASGLAGAETQYF. In DNA form, the CDR3 reads TGCGCCAGCGGTCTAGCGGGAGCCGAGACCCAGTACTTC. V gene TRBV4-1 combines with J gene TRBJ2-5, with 10 bases aligning to TRBD2. The V segment lost 8 bases and the J segment 5 bases; nucleotides outside the gene matches: 5. Germline-derived CDR1 and CDR2 are MGHRA and YSYEKL. CDR3 length: 13 residues.

This chain uses TRBV2 with TRBJ1-4; D ambiguous. CDR3 size: 13 residues. V shed 6 bases and J shed 5 bases, with 10 bases lying between them. CDR1 is SNHLY and CDR2 is FYNNEI in the germline V gene. CDR3 loop: CASSLGRNEKLFF. The DNA for the CDR3 is TGTGCCAGCAGCCTCGGGAGGAATGAAAAACTGTTTTTT.

This chain joins TRBV6-8 and TRBJ2-7; no firm D call. Germline V lookup: CDR1 MNHGY, CDR2 SAAAGT. V gave up 6 bases and J gave up 0 bases, with 12 bases separating them. CDR3 length: 14 amino acids. CDR3 protein: CASSRLSGSYEQYF. The CDR3 nucleotides read TGTGCCAGCAGCCGCCTGTCGGGCTCCTACGAGCAGTACTTC.